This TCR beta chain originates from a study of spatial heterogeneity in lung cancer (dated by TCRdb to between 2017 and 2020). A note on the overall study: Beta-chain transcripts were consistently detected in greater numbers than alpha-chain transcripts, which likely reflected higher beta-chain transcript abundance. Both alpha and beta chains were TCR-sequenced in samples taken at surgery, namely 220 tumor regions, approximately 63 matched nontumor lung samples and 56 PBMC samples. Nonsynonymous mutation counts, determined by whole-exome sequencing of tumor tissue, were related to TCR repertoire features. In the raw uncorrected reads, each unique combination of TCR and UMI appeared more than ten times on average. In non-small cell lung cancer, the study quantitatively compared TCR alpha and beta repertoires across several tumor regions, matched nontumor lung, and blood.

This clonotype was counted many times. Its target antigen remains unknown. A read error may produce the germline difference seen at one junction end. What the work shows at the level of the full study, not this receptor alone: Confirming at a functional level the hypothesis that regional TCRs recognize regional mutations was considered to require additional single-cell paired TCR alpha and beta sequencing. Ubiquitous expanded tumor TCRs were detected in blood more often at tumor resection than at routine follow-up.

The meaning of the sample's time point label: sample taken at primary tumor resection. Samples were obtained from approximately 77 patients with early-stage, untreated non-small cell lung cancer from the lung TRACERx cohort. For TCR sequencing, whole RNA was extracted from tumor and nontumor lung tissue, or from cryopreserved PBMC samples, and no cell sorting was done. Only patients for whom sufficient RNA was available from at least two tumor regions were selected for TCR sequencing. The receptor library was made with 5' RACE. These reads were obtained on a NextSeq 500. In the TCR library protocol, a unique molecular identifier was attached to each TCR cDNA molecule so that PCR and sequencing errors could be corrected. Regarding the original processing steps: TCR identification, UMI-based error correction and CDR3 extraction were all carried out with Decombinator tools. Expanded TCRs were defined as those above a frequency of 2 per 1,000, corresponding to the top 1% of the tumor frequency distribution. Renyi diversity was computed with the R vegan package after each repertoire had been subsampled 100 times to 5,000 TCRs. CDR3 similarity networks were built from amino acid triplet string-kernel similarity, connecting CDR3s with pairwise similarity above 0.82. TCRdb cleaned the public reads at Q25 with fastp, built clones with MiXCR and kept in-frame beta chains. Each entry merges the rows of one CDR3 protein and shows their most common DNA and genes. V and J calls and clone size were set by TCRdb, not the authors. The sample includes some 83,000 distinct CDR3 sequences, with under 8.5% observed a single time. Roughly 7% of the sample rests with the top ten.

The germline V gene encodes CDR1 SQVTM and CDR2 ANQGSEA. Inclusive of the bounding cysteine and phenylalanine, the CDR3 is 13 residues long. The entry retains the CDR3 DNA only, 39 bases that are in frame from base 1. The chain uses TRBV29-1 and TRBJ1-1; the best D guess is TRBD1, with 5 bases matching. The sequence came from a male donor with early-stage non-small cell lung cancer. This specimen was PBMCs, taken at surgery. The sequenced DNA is TGCAGCGTTAAAGAGGGGTTGAACACTGAAGCTTTCTTT. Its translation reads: CSVKEGLNTEAFF.